The sequence of this TCR beta chain was determined in a study of blood T cell repertoires in COVID-19. Whole-study context: The United States, Italy and Spain supplied acute and convalescent COVID-19 samples. PBMCs, B-cell-depleted T cells, or T cells were the source of the cDNA or gDNA that made up the material.

Per the germline V gene, CDR1 is MNHNS and CDR2 is SASEGT. V dropped 1 base and J dropped 2 bases, with 16 bases sitting between them. The CDR3 totals 17 residues. Original handling: Amplification from reference gene primers served as the basis for estimated nucleated cell counts. This table comes from immunoSEQ multiplex PCR, and its TCRdb copy is limited to in-frame clones, with some not included. From that table come the V and J calls and clone size; the DNA was used to work out D and trimming. The top ten clones hold 7.5% to 10% of a sample with more than 85,000 clones, around 73% of them seen once.

This chain links TRBV6-1 with TRBJ2-3, with D tentatively TRBD2 (6 bases). This clonotype was sampled from a man aged 60 to 75 with active or convalescent COVID-19. Source material: peripheral blood. Here the CDR3 DNA reads TGTGCCAGCAGTGAAGAAGCGGGCGGGTGGGCCACAGATACGCAGTATTTT. Its protein product is CASSEEAGGWATDTQYF.